These T cell receptor beta chains were read from a single sample in a study of shared clonotypes between healthy human individuals. TCRdb's copy holds only in-frame clones and misses some; the assay was immunoSEQ multiplex PCR. This sample has over a million clones; around 95% occur once, and the top ten carry approximately 1.1%. The sequenced sample was naive CD4+ T cells sorted from blood. Receptor source: a young man in good health. CDR3s include the opening cysteine and the closing phenylalanine or tryptophan. Each record gives: D gene, J gene, V gene, clone size, CDR3 DNA, CDR3 protein. The D gene is left open where the match is weak. Some rows mark clone size as missing; the rest say once, few, many or name a class of expanded clone.

>TRBD1|TRBJ2-7|TRBV2|.
TGTGCCAGCAGTCCGGGACAGGGAGGATTATTC
CASSPGQGGLF
>.|TRBJ1-1|TRBV18|.
TGTGCCAGCTCACCCCGGGGTGAAGCTTTCTTT
CASSPRGEAFF
>.|TRBJ1-5|TRBV5-1|once
TGCGCCAGCAGCTTGGCTGGGTCTAATCAGCCCCAGCATTTT
CASSLAGSNQPQHF
>.|TRBJ2-5|TRBV5-4|.
TGTGCCAGCAGCCCACCAGGGAGGCAAGAGACCCAGTACTTC
CASSPPGRQETQYF
>TRBD2|TRBJ2-1|TRBV7-2|.
TGTGCCAGCAGCTTACGGACTAGCGGGGCCAGAGGGGAGCAGTTCTTC
CASSLRTSGARGEQFF
>.|TRBJ2-7|TRBV19|.
TGTGCCAGTAGCAGGGCGAGCTCCTACGAGCAGTACTTC
CASSRASSYEQYF
>.|TRBJ2-7|TRBV2|.
TGTGCCAGCAGTATCTCTGGGTACGAGCAGTACTTC
CASSISGYEQYF
>.|TRBJ1-1|TRBV30|.
TGTGCCTGGAGCGCGGGACGGGAGAACACTGAAGCTTTCTTT
CAWSAGRENTEAFF
>.|TRBJ2-7|TRBV18|.
TGTGCCAGCTCACCATTAGCAGGGGCATCTTCCTACGAGCAGTACTTC
CASSPLAGASSYEQYF
>TRBD2|TRBJ2-1|TRBV7-9|.
TGTGCCAGCAGCTCGGGACTAGCGGGAGGGCCGCAGTTCTTC
CASSSGLAGGPQFF
>TRBD2|TRBJ2-1|TRBV4-3|.
TGCGCCAGCAGCCAAGATCTAGCGGGCCCCTACAATGAGCAGTTCTTC
CASSQDLAGPYNEQFF
>TRBD2|TRBJ2-5|TRBV2|.
TGTGCCAGCAAGAAGCGGGAGATTGAGACCCAGTACTTC
CASKKREIETQYF
>TRBD2|TRBJ2-1|TRBV7-2|.
TGTGCCAGCAGCTTAGCCCGTTGGACTAGCGGCTACAATGAGCAGTTCTTC
CASSLARWTSGYNEQFF
>.|TRBJ2-7|TRBV6-1|.
TGTGCCAGCAGTGTTAGGGTATACGAGCAGTACTTC
CASSVRVYEQYF
>TRBD1|TRBJ2-3|TRBV5-6|.
TGTGCCAGCAGCTTCGGACAGGGCACAGATACGCAGTATTTT
CASSFGQGTDTQYF
>TRBD2|TRBJ2-7|TRBV7-2|.
TGTGCCAGCAGCTCCGGACTAGCGACTTCTTCCTACGAGCAGTACTTC
CASSSGLATSSYEQYF
>TRBD1|TRBJ2-1|TRBV6-5|.
TGTGCCAGCAGTTATAGCGCACAGGGGGCCCATGAGCAGTTCTTC
CASSYSAQGAHEQFF
>.|TRBJ2-1|TRBV5-5|.
TGTGCCAGCAGCTTGGTTAGTCAGAATGAGCAGTTCTTC
CASSLVSQNEQFF
>.|TRBJ1-2|TRBV11-2|.
TGTGCCAGCAGCTTAGACAGGGAAAATGGCTACACCTTC
CASSLDRENGYTF
>TRBD2|TRBJ2-1|TRBV5-8|.
TGTGCCAGCAGCCGGGTCGGCGGGGGGGACCTGGGGAGGCCTAGGCAGTTCTTC
CASSRVGGGDLGRPRQFF
>TRBD2|TRBJ2-3|TRBV19|.
TGTGCCAGTAGTAACCAACTAGCGGGAGTAGATACGCAGTATTTT
CASSNQLAGVDTQYF
>TRBD2|TRBJ2-2|TRBV5-6|.
TGTGCCAGCAGCTTACCAGCGGGAGGAAGGGTCGGGGAGCTGTTTTTT
CASSLPAGGRVGELFF
>.|TRBJ1-2|TRBV6-1|few
TGTGCCAGCAGTGTTAAGACAGGCTCCTATGGCTACACCTTC
CASSVKTGSYGYTF
>TRBD2|TRBJ2-1|TRBV7-9|.
TGTGCCAGCAGCTTAGGAGCGGGAGGACCAATCCGCTCCTACAATGAGCAGTTCTTC
CASSLGAGGPIRSYNEQFF
>.|TRBJ2-1|TRBV7-9|.
TGTGCCAGCAGCTTCTTCGGAGCTGACGAGCAGTTCTTC
CASSFFGADEQFF
>TRBD1|TRBJ2-2|TRBV6-6|.
TGTGCCAGCAGTTACTCGACAGGGGCGGGTACCGGGGAGCTGTTTTTT
CASSYSTGAGTGELFF
>.|TRBJ2-3|TRBV5-4|.
TGTGCCAGTTCAAGCGGGACAGATACGCAGTATTTT
CASSSGTDTQYF
>.|TRBJ1-1|TRBV28|.
TGTGCCAGTAAAATAAACGGAGGGACTGAAGCTTTCTTT
CASKINGGTEAFF
>TRBD1|TRBJ1-5|TRBV28|.
TGTGCCAGCAGTTTTTGGGACAGAAGGAATCAGCCCCAGCATTTT
CASSFWDRRNQPQHF
>.|TRBJ1-5|TRBV15|.
TGTGCCACCAGCAGAGATCGGGGTAGCAATCAGCCCCAGCATTTT
CATSRDRGSNQPQHF
>.|TRBJ2-1|TRBV7-6|.
TGTGCCAGCAGTAGAGGGGCGGTATACAATGAGCAGTTCTTC
CASSRGAVYNEQFF
>.|TRBJ1-2|TRBV2|.
TGTGCCAGCAGTGAAGGGGCAGGGGCGCGGGGGCACTATGGCTACACCTTC
CASSEGAGARGHYGYTF
>.|TRBJ2-2|TRBV30|.
TGTGCCTGGAAGAAGGGGCCGAACACCGGGGAGCTGTTTTTT
CAWKKGPNTGELFF
>.|TRBJ1-2|TRBV9|.
TGTGCCAGCAGTAAACAGGGTCTCCCCAACTATGGCTACACCTTC
CASSKQGLPNYGYTF
>TRBD1|TRBJ2-3|TRBV11-1|.
TGTGCCAGCAGTTCCGACAGGGGGCCTGGATATTTT
CASSSDRGPGYF
>.|TRBJ1-2|TRBV28|.
TGTGCCGGATCGGACAGTTATCGGAATGGCTACACCTTC
CAGSDSYRNGYTF
>.|TRBJ2-7|TRBV21-1|.
TGTGCCAGCTGTTCAACTACGGGGGACGTGCGCCCCTACGAGCAGTACTTC
CASCSTTGDVRPYEQYF
>.|TRBJ2-2|TRBV2|.
TGTGCCAGCAGTGAAGTGCCGACTAGGGTCGGGGAGCTGTTTTTT
CASSEVPTRVGELFF
>TRBD2|TRBJ2-5|TRBV7-8|.
TGTGCCAGCAGCTTACGCGGGAGGTTCGATGGAGAGACCCAGTACTTC
CASSLRGRFDGETQYF
>TRBD2|TRBJ2-1|TRBV6-4|.
TGTGCCAGCCCCCCACGCGGCGGGAGTAGGGACAATGAGCAGTTCTTC
CASPPRGGSRDNEQFF
>TRBD2|TRBJ2-3|TRBV19|.
TGTGCCAGTAGTATAGGATGGTTTAGGATGACTAGCGGACGTACAGATACGCAGTATTTT
CASSIGWFRMTSGRTDTQYF
>.|TRBJ1-3|TRBV18|once
TGTGCCAGCTCACCCTCCTCGGGAGTTGGCTCTGGAAACACCATATATTTT
CASSPSSGVGSGNTIYF
>.|TRBJ1-2|TRBV5-4|.
TGTGCCAGCAGCCAAAGCGGGGGGATTAGAGTTCGGTATGGCTACACCTTC
CASSQSGGIRVRYGYTF
>.|TRBJ2-5|TRBV30|.
TGTGCCTGGAGTGTACCTCGAAAGACCCAGTACTTC
CAWSVPRKTQYF
>TRBD2|TRBJ2-3|TRBV5-1|once
TGCGCCAGCAGCTTGAATCCGGGAGGGCAGACAGATACGCAGTATTTT
CASSLNPGGQTDTQYF
>TRBD2|TRBJ2-3|TRBV4-1|.
TGCGCCAGCAGCCAGGTAGCGGGAACAACAGATACGCAGTATTTT
CASSQVAGTTDTQYF
>.|TRBJ2-7|TRBV27|.
TGTGCCAGCGCCCACCTGGGAGTCAACGAGCAGTACTTC
CASAHLGVNEQYF
>.|TRBJ2-7|TRBV15|once
TGTGCCACCAGCAAGGGAAGGCCGAGCTCCTACGAGCAGTACTTC
CATSKGRPSSYEQYF
>TRBD1|TRBJ2-7|TRBV30|once
TGTGCCTGGGCTACAGGGGGTGAATCCTACGAGCAGTACTTC
CAWATGGESYEQYF
>.|TRBJ2-7|TRBV4-1|once
TGCGCCAGCAGCCAAGAGGGTCCCCGCGAGCAGTACTTC
CASSQEGPREQYF
>.|TRBJ2-1|TRBV7-9|once
TGTGCCAGCAGCCTCGGCCATGAGCAGTTCTTC
CASSLGHEQFF